The present T cell receptor (beta chain) was sequenced within a study of cytomegalovirus exposure and HLA in healthy donors. Study-level background: Genotyping of about 400 donors showed that around 85% belonged to the Caucasian-associated ancestry cluster. Study-wide findings and caveats: Certain sequence variants were highly shared and formed a cluster, and this cluster was likely a sequencing artifact. A later analysis reportedly found fewer N-insertions in an Asian-associated ancestry cluster than the approximately 730-donor mean. According to a later analysis, most TCR beta chains associated with CMV appeared HLA-restricted.

The PCR employed 60 Vbeta primers together with 13 Jbeta primers. The data were produced by immunoSEQ multiplex PCR, yet TCRdb's version contains in-frame clones alone and is incomplete. The table has some 130,000 clones, roughly three quarters seen once. The trim removed 5 bases at V and 3 bases at J, leaving 5 bases unmatched. Germline V gene lookup returns CDR1 MDHEN and CDR2 SYDVKM. The length of the CDR3 is 14 residues. With respect to this clone: Its antigen is not identified.

This chain uses TRBV28 with TRBJ2-7; 9 bases line up with TRBD1. This receptor was identified in a man younger than 45 in good health and CMV-seronegative. Sequencing was done on a sample of PBMCs. The CDR3 region has the DNA TGTGCCAGCAGTCGGACAGGGGTATTCTACGAGCAGTACTTC. Encoded protein: CASSRTGVFYEQYF.